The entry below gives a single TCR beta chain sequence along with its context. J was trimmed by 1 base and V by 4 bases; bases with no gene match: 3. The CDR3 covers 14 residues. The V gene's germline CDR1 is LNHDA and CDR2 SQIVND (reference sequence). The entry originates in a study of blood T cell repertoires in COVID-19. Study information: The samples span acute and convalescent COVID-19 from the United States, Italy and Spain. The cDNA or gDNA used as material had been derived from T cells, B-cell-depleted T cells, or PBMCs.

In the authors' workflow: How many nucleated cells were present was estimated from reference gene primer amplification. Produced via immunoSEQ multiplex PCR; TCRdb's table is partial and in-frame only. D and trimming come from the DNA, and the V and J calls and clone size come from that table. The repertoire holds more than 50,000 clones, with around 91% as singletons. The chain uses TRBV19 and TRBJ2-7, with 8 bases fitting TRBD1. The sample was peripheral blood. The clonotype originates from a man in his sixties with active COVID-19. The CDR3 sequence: CASSNRGISYEQYF. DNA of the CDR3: TGTGCCAGTAGTAACAGGGGGATTTCCTACGAGCAGTACTTC.